Listed here are 32 T cell receptor beta chains from one sample, sequenced in a study of CD8 T cells in ankylosing spondylitis. A single record per CDR3 protein comes from TCRdb applying MiXCR to the 5' RACE reads. This sample yields 180,000 or so distinct CDR3 sequences, of which around a tenth are seen a single time; 25% to 35% belongs to the top ten. The sequenced sample was blood, either unsorted or a sorted T cell fraction (not recorded which). These receptors were obtained from a male donor with ankylosing spondylitis or in good health (not recorded which).

This clonotype came up many times. This rearrangement joins TRBV6-2 or TRBV6-3 to TRBJ2-1; D is uncertain. The length of the CDR3 is 12 residues. V was cut by 7 bases and J by 9 bases, with 13 bases left in between. Germline CDR1 MNHEY, CDR2 SVGEGT. CDR3 residues: CASIKQPGEQFF. CDR3 nucleotide sequence: TGTGCCAGCATAAAGCAGCCGGGTGAGCAGTTCTTC.

At least ten counts were recorded for this clonotype. The germline gene is not matched at one end of the junction; a read error may be the cause. This chain joins TRBV24-1 and TRBJ2-5; D not resolved. This CDR3 has 12 residues. Germline CDR1 KGHDR, CDR2 SFDVKD. The CDR3 region has the DNA TGTGCCACCAGTGATTTGCGAGGACCTCAAAACTTC. It specifies CATSDLRGPQNF.

Ten or more counts support this clonotype. The V gene is TRBV6-1, the J gene TRBJ1-3; no clear D gene. The CDR3 sequence is 15 residues long. The V end was cut by 6 bases, the J end by 4 bases, with 16 bases between. Germline CDR1 is MNHNS and CDR2 is SASEGT. DNA of the CDR3: TGTGCCAGCAGCTTGGACCTTAACTCCGGAAACACCATATATTTT. It yields the protein CASSLDLNSGNTIYF.

The chain uses TRBV30 and TRBJ2-5, with 13 bases fitting TRBD2. The junction had 5 bases not matched to a gene; V was cut back by 5 bases and J by 5 bases. CDR1 is GTSNPN and CDR2 is SVGIG in the germline V gene (reference sequence). The CDR3 contains 14 residues. The CDR3 spells CAWGGLAGWETQYF. For the CDR3, the DNA is TGTGCCTGGGGGGGACTAGCGGGATGGGAGACCCAGTACTTC.

This clonotype was found a few times. V usage is TRBV20-1 and J usage is TRBJ2-5; possible D gene TRBD1, 5 bases. The CDR3 is 13 residues long. Trimming pared 6 bases from V and 0 bases from J, leaving 11 bases between. CDR1 is DFQATT, CDR2 SNEGSKA, per germline (reference sequence). The CDR3 DNA sequence: TGCAGTGCGAGGCAGGGCTACCAAGAGACCCAGTACTTC. Its protein is CSARQGYQETQYF.

The chain's CDR3 is CASSSSGTGGVPTVIFF. The CDR3 nucleotides read TGTGCCAGCAGTTCCTCCGGGACAGGGGGCGTCCCTACGGTAATTTTCTTT. V and J are TRBV6-5 and TRBJ1-1; 12 nucleotides match TRBD1. CDR3 length equals 17 residues. The trim removed 4 bases at V and 13 bases at J, leaving 19 bases unmatched. The germline V gene encodes CDR1 MNHEY and CDR2 SVGAGI.

This clonotype has just a few counts. V and J are TRBV2 and TRBJ2-7; 8 nucleotides line up with TRBD1. The ends lost 4 bases at V and 2 bases at J; junction bases unmatched: 4. The V gene's germline CDR1 is SNHLY and CDR2 FYNNEI. The CDR3 length is 14 residues. The DNA for the CDR3 is TGTGCCAGCAGTGCAAGGACAGGGACCTACGAGCAGTACTTC. This encodes CASSARTGTYEQYF.

The sample holds many counts of this clonotype. The chain has TRBV10-3 and TRBJ2-7; D not certain. From germline, CDR1 is ENHRY and CDR2 SYGVKD. CDR3 length: 13 residues. V lost 3 bases and J 0 bases, leaving 6 bases between the germline ends. The CDR3 bases are TGTGCCATCAGTGAAAGCCTCTCCTACGAGCAGTACTTC. Translating it yields CAISESLSYEQYF.

This clonotype was found many times. The V gene is TRBV5-1, the J gene TRBJ2-2; a weak D match, TRBD2 (5 bases). The germline gives CDR1 SGHRS, CDR2 YFSETQ. Trimming removed 4 bases from V and 5 bases from J, with 12 bases in between. The CDR3 contains 14 residues. In DNA form, the CDR3 reads TGCGCCAGCAGCCTGGAAGGAGGTACCGGGGAGCTGTTTTTT. Translating gives CASSLEGGTGELFF.

In this sample, this clonotype turned up many times. This chain joins TRBV6-1 and TRBJ2-3; 10 nucleotides match TRBD1. CDR3 length: 15 amino acids. The V and J ends lost 5 bases and 2 bases, in that order; junction bases with no gene match: 4. Per the germline V gene, CDR1 is MNHNS and CDR2 is SASEGT. CDR3 DNA: TGTGCCAGCAGTAAGGGACAGGGGCACACAGATACGCAGTATTTT. This codes for CASSKGQGHTDTQYF.

This clonotype was seen at least ten times. J is TRBJ1-2 and V is TRBV5-1, with a weak D call TRBD1 (6 bases). The CDR3 has 14 amino acids. Trimming pared 4 bases from V and 4 bases from J, leaving 14 bases between. The germline V gene encodes CDR1 SGHRS and CDR2 YFSETQ. DNA for the CDR3: TGCGCCAGCAGCACGGGACAATCGGGCTATGGCTACACCTTC. Protein: CASSTGQSGYGYTF.

This clonotype was seen a handful of times. Possible read error: a much larger clone is one base away. The chain is built from TRBV7-2 and TRBJ2-2; D is possibly TRBD1 or TRBD2 (5 bases each). V was pared by 5 bases and J by 4 bases, with 14 bases between. Germline V gene lookup returns CDR1 SGHTA and CDR2 FQGNSA. This CDR3 spans 15 amino acids. CDR3 bases: TGTGCCAGCAGCCGACCTGTTGGGGGCACCGGGGAGCTGTTTTTT. It codes for CASSRPVGGTGELFF.

This clonotype has at least ten counts. The chain carries TRBV12-3 or TRBV12-4 and TRBJ1-1; a weak D match, TRBD1 (5 bases). The V end lost 1 base, the J end lost 4 bases, and 10 bases lay between the germline ends. This CDR3 is 14 amino acids long. CDR3 residues: CASSLGGGPTEAFF. The CDR3 DNA reads TGTGCCAGCAGTTTAGGCGGGGGTCCCACTGAAGCTTTCTTT.

This clonotype was recorded many times. The rearrangement joins TRBV24-1 to TRBJ2-2; tentatively, D is TRBD1 or TRBD2 (6 bases each). Per germline, CDR1 KGHDR and CDR2 SFDVKD. The CDR3 contains 14 residues. The V end lost 12 bases, the J end lost 2 bases, and 15 bases lay between the germline ends. The CDR3 DNA follows: TGTGCCGCTGCCACGGGGGCCAACACCGGGGAGCTGTTTTTT. This encodes CAAATGANTGELFF.

In its sample, this clonotype was seen many times. DNA for the CDR3: TGCAGTGCTAATCCAGGGATTCATACTAATGAAAAACTGTTTTTT. This translates into CSANPGIHTNEKLFF. V and J are TRBV20-1 and TRBJ1-4; tentative D call: TRBD1 (5 bases). The CDR3 runs to 15 residues. V was shortened by 4 bases and J by 2 bases, with 14 bases between the two germline ends. CDR1 DFQATT and CDR2 SNEGSKA come from the germline V gene (reference sequence).

This clonotype turned up a few times. The chain uses TRBV6-1 and TRBJ2-3; D call uncertain. Trimming removed 3 bases from V and 2 bases from J, with 21 bases in between. Per the germline V gene, CDR1 is MNHNS and CDR2 is SASEGT. The CDR3 is 18 residues long. CDR3 sequence reads: CASSEGWGSGGTTDTQYF. As DNA, the CDR3 is TGTGCCAGCAGTGAGGGGTGGGGATCCGGTGGAACCACAGATACGCAGTATTTT.

This clonotype occurred many times. The rearrangement joins TRBV5-4 to TRBJ2-1; D ambiguous. The CDR3 extends over 13 amino acids. From germline, CDR1 is SGHNT and CDR2 YYREEE (reference sequence). V lost 4 bases and J 2 bases, leaving 7 bases between the germline ends. DNA for the CDR3: TGTGCCAGCAGCCAAGGGACCTACAATGAGCAGTTCTTC. This codes for CASSQGTYNEQFF.

This clonotype was detected ten times or more. The chain's CDR3 is CASSHHGIDTQYF. CDR3 coding DNA: TGTGCCAGCAGCCATCATGGGATAGATACGCAGTATTTT. This chain links TRBV3-1 with TRBJ2-3; D call uncertain. The CDR3 runs to 13 residues. V lost 3 bases, J lost 5 bases, and 9 bases lay in between. CDR1 and CDR2 (germline): LGHDT, YNNKEL (reference sequence).

The chain's CDR3 is CASSSPGLAGNEQFF. CDR3 coding DNA: TGTGCCAGCAGTTCCCCGGGACTAGCCGGCAATGAGCAGTTCTTC. V and J are TRBV28 and TRBJ2-1; 9 bases are shared with TRBD2. In germline, CDR1 is MDHEN, CDR2 SYDVKM. After removal of 4 bases from V and 6 bases from J, the junction contained 7 bases not matched to a gene. The length of the CDR3 is 15 residues. Full variable domain (remainder filled in from reference TRBV28 and TRBJ2-1): DVKVTQSSRYLVKRTGEKVFLECVQDMDHENMFWYRQDPGLGLRLIYFSYDVKMKEKGDIPEGYSVSREKKERFSLILESASTNQTSMYLCASSSPGLAGNEQFFGPGTRLTVL.

V gene TRBV19 combines with J gene TRBJ1-1, with a possible D match to TRBD1 (5 bases). The germline V and J ends were trimmed by 4 bases and 5 bases, with 20 bases remaining between them. Germline CDR1 and CDR2: LNHDA and SQIVND (reference sequence). The CDR3 has 16 amino acids. The CDR3 nucleotides are TGTGCCAGTAGTACTCAGCAGGGTCAAGGTGGGACTGAAGCTTTCTTT. Protein: CASSTQQGQGGTEAFF.

This clonotype was detected only a few times. The rearrangement links TRBV14 to TRBJ1-4; D is possibly TRBD1 (5 bases). CDR1 is SGHDN and CDR2 is FVKESK in the germline V gene. The CDR3 sequence is 15 residues long. Trimming shortened V by 1 base and J by 6 bases, and 12 bases separated the two germline ends. CDR3 DNA: TGTGCCAGCAGCCAAGTGGGGGGATATGATGAAAAACTGTTTTTT. Translating gives CASSQVGGYDEKLFF.

J is TRBJ1-1 and V is TRBV7-8; no reliable D call. CDR3 length: 15 residues. Germline CDR1 reads SGHVS; CDR2 reads FQNEAQ. V lost 2 bases, J lost 1 base, and 11 bases lay in between. This CDR3 reads CASSLSVLKNTEAFF. In nucleotides, the CDR3 is TGTGCCAGCAGCTTAAGCGTCTTAAAGAACACTGAAGCTTTCTTT.

This clonotype was observed at least ten times. This chain connects TRBV10-3 to TRBJ2-1; 9 bases match TRBD2. The CDR3 covers 18 residues. The J segment lost 3 bases and the V segment lost 6 bases, leaving 15 bases of the junction unmatched. Germline CDR1 is ENHRY and CDR2 is SYGVKD. As DNA, the CDR3 is TGTGCCATCAGGGGGGTCGGACCTAGCGGGGAGAGCTACAATGAGCAGTTCTTC. Its protein is CAIRGVGPSGESYNEQFF.

This clonotype was found many times. The chain links TRBV9 to TRBJ2-1; unclear D gene. Trimming stripped 4 bases from V and 2 bases from J, with 7 bases between. Germline lookup yields CDR1 SGDLS and CDR2 YYNGEE. The CDR3 extends over 13 amino acids. The CDR3 is CASSPTAYNEQFF. DNA of the CDR3: TGTGCCAGCAGCCCCACGGCCTACAATGAGCAGTTCTTC.

This clonotype showed up many times. The chain recombines TRBV6-1 with TRBJ2-2, with D perhaps matching TRBD2 (5 bases). The V gene's germline CDR1 is MNHNS and CDR2 SASEGT. Trimming took 5 bases from V and 2 from J, leaving 21 bases between them. CDR3 length equals 18 residues. The CDR3 region is CASSPTSGKILNTGELFF. The CDR3 bases are TGTGCCAGCAGTCCCACAAGCGGCAAAATTTTAAACACCGGGGAGCTGTTTTTT.

In its sample, this clonotype was seen many times. The J gene is TRBJ2-1, the V gene TRBV24-1; D possibly uses TRBD1 or TRBD2 (5 bases each). This CDR3 region has 17 residues. Germline CDR1 KGHDR, CDR2 SFDVKD. Trimming cost V 6 bases and J 0 bases, with 17 bases left between them. The CDR3 region is CATSPSGTQSSYNEQFF. In DNA, the CDR3 is TGTGCCACCAGTCCTTCCGGGACCCAAAGCTCCTACAATGAGCAGTTCTTC.

This clonotype was found many times. The chain is built from TRBV6-5 and TRBJ2-5; D is perhaps TRBD1 (6 bases). CDR1 is MNHEY, CDR2 SVGAGI, per germline. V gave up 7 bases and J gave up 7 bases, with 10 bases separating them. The CDR3 runs to 11 residues. CDR3 region: CASTQGGTQYF. DNA of the CDR3: TGTGCCAGCACCCAAGGGGGGACCCAGTACTTC.

The chain employs TRBV28 and TRBJ2-7; 10 nucleotides line up with TRBD2. The CDR3 has 12 residues. Germline CDR1 reads MDHEN; CDR2 reads SYDVKM. CDR3 amino acids: CPSGGASYEQYF. Here the CDR3 DNA reads TGTCCAAGCGGGGGGGCCTCCTACGAGCAGTACTTC.

This clonotype was detected many times. The chain carries TRBV29-1 and TRBJ2-5; D unclear. The V and J ends lost 4 bases and 2 bases respectively, with 5 bases between them. CDR1 SQVTM and CDR2 ANQGSEA come from the germline V gene. The CDR3 is 11 residues long. DNA of the CDR3: TGCAGCGTTGTTGAGCAAGAGACCCAGTACTTC. Translated, it gives CSVVEQETQYF.

V is TRBV30 and J is TRBJ2-2, with 11 bases lining up with TRBD2. CDR1 and CDR2 (germline): GTSNPN, SVGIG (reference sequence). V was pared by 2 bases and J by 4 bases, with 3 bases of the junction left unmatched. The CDR3 sequence is 15 residues long. The CDR3 spells CAWSSLAGGTGELFF. The CDR3 DNA is TGTGCCTGGAGTTCCCTAGCGGGAGGCACCGGGGAGCTGTTTTTT.

This clonotype was recorded only once. Relative to the germline gene, one junction end is altered; a read error may explain this. This rearrangement joins TRBV4-1 to TRBJ2-1; 8 positions match TRBD2. This CDR3 has 19 residues. Germline CDR1 reads MGHRA; CDR2 reads YSYEKL. The CDR3 here is CASSQDGPDLAGEDNEQFF. In DNA, the CDR3 is TGTGCCAGCAGCCAAGATGGCCCCGACCTAGCGGGCGAAGACAATGAGCAGTTCTTC.

This chain uses TRBV3-1 with TRBJ1-6, with 7 bases aligning to TRBD1. The CDR3 runs 17 residues. The germline V gene has CDR1 LGHDT and CDR2 YNNKEL (reference sequence). Trimming removed 4 bases from V and 7 bases from J; junction bases left unmatched: 13. CDR3 in amino acids: CASSPNRKTGRNSPLHF. The CDR3 DNA reads TGTGCCAGCAGCCCCAACCGAAAGACAGGGAGAAATTCACCCCTCCACTTT.